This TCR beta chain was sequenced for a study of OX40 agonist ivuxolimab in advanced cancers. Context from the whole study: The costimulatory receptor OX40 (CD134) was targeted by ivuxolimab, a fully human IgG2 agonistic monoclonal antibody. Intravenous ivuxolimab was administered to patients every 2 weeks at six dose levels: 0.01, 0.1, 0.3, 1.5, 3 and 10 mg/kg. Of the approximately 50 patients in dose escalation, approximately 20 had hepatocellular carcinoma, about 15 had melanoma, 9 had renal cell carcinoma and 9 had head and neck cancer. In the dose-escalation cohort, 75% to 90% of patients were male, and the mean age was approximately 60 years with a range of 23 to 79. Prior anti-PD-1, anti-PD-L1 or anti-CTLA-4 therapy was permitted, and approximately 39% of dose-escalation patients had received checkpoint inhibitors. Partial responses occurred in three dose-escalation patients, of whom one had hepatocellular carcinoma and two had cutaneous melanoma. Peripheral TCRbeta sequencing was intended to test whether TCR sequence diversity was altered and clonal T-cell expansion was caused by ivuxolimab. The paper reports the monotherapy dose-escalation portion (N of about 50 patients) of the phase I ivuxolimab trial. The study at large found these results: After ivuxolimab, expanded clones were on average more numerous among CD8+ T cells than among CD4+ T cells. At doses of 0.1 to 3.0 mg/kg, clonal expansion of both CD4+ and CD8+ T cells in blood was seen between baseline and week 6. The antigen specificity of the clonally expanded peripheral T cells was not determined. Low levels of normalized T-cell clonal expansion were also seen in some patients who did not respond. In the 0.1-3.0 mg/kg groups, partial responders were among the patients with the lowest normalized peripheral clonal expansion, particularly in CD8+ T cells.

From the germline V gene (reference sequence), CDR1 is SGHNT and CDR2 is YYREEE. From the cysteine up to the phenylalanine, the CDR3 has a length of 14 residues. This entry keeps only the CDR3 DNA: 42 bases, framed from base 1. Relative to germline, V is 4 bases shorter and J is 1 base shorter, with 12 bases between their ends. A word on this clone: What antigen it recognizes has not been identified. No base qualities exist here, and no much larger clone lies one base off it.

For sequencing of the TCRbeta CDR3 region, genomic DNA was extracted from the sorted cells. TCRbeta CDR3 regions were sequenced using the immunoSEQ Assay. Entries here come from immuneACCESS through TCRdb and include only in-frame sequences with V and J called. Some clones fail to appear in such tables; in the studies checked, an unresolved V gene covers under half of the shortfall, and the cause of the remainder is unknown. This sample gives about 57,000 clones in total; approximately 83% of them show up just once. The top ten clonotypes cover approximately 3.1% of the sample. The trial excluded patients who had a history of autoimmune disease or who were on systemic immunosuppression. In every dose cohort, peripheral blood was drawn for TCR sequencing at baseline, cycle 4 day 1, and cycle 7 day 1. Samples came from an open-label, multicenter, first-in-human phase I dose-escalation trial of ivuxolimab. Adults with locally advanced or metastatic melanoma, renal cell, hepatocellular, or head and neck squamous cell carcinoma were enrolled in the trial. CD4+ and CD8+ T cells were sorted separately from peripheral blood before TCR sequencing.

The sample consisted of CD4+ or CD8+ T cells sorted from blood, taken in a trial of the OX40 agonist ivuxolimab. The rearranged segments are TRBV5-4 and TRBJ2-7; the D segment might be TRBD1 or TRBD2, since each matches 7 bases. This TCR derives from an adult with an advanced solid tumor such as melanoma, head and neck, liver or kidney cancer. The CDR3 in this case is CASSPGGGSYEQYF. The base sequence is TGTGCCAGCAGCCCAGGGGGGGGATCCTACGAGCAGTACTTC.